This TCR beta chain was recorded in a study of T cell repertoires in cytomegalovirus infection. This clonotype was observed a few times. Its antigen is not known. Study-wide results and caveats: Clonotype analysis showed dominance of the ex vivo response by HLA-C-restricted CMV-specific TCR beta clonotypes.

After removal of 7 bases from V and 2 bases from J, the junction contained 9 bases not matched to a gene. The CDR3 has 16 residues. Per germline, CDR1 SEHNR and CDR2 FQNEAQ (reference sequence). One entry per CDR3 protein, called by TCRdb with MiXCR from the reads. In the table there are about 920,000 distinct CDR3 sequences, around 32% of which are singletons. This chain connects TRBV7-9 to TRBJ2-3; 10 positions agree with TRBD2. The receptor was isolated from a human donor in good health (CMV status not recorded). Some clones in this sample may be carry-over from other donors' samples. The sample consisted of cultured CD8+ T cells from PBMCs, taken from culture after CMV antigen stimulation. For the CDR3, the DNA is TGTGCCAGCACCCAAGGACTAGCGGCTTCCACAGATACGCAGTATTTT. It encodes CASTQGLAASTDTQYF.